Listed here are 21 T cell receptor beta chains from one sample, sequenced in a study of monozygotic twins with inflammatory bowel disease. TCRdb reprocessed the 5' RACE reads; each CDR3 protein has one entry and no DNA is given. This sample's table reports fewer than 550,000 distinct CDR3 sequences. The sequencing input was blood. These receptor sequences come from a human donor with ulcerative colitis or Crohn's disease, or a healthy co-twin of an affected twin (not recorded which).

This chain connects TRBV6-5 to TRBJ1-5; TCRdb calls TRBD1, which cannot be checked without DNA. Germline lookup yields CDR1 MNHEY and CDR2 SVGAGI. The CDR3 sequence is 16 residues long. This CDR3 is CASSYRGQDSNQPQHF.

The chain employs TRBV14 and TRBJ2-3; TCRdb proposes TRBD2, but this gene call is untestable without DNA. Germline CDR1 SGHDN, CDR2 FVKESK. The CDR3 has 15 residues. The CDR3 loop reads CASSQGLAVTDTQYF.

This chain uses TRBV6-1 with TRBJ2-6. CDR1 and CDR2 from the germline V gene are MNHNS and SASEGT. The CDR3 has 16 residues. The CDR3 spells CASSRPTGSGANVLTF.

This chain connects TRBV12-3 or TRBV12-4 to TRBJ1-2; TCRdb lists TRBD1, though no DNA is available to test this call. CDR3 length: 12 amino acids. CDR3 in amino acids: CASSFQGYGYTF.

The chain is built from TRBV28 and TRBJ2-3; TCRdb gives TRBD1 as the D gene, but with no DNA this cannot be confirmed. This CDR3 spans 17 amino acids. From germline, CDR1 is MDHEN and CDR2 SYDVKM. CDR3: CASSSPSGTGGADTQYF.

The V gene is TRBV11-1, the J gene TRBJ2-3; TCRdb proposes TRBD1, but this gene call is untestable without DNA. The length of the CDR3 is 14 residues. Germline V gene data show CDR1 as SGHAT and CDR2 as FQDESV (reference sequence). CDR3 residues: CASSLARTGQAQYF.

The gene calls are TRBV19 and TRBJ2-1; the TRBD1 assignment by TCRdb is unverifiable without DNA. In germline, CDR1 is LNHDA, CDR2 SQIVND (reference sequence). The CDR3 runs to 16 residues. CDR3 region: CASSIAGTPSYNEQFF.

The chain has TRBV3-1 and TRBJ1-1. The CDR3 has 15 amino acids. Germline V gene lookup returns CDR1 LGHDT and CDR2 YNNKEL (reference sequence). The CDR3 is CASSPMAGGVTEAFF.

This CDR3 reads CATARGGGLVSTDTQYF. The chain employs TRBV15 and TRBJ2-3; with no DNA, the TCRdb D assignment of TRBD1 cannot be verified. CDR3 length equals 17 residues. Germline V gene lookup returns CDR1 LNHNV and CDR2 YYDKDF (reference sequence).

V and J are TRBV12-3 or TRBV12-4 and TRBJ2-7. The CDR3 is made up of 15 amino acids. CDR3 sequence reads: CASSLDGLVSYEQYF.

The V call is TRBV7-9, the J call TRBJ1-1; the D call from TCRdb, TRBD1, cannot be confirmed without DNA. This CDR3 is 14 amino acids long. Germline V gene sequence: CDR1 SEHNR, CDR2 FQNEAQ (reference sequence). CDR3 in amino acids: CASSIGQGGTEAFF.

This rearrangement joins TRBV5-1 to TRBJ2-2; TCRdb names TRBD1, which stays unverified in the absence of DNA. Germline-derived CDR1 and CDR2 are SGHRS and YFSETQ. CDR3 length: 16 amino acids. The CDR3 is CASSFLYREKTGELFF.

The V call is TRBV28, the J call TRBJ2-3; no DNA is available, so the TRBD1 call from TCRdb remains unchecked. Germline CDR1 reads MDHEN; CDR2 reads SYDVKM. CDR3 length: 15 amino acids. CDR3 region: CASSAEQGITDTQYF.

This chain uses TRBV7-2 with TRBJ1-5. Germline V gene sequence: CDR1 SGHTA, CDR2 FQGNSA. This CDR3 region has 17 residues. The CDR3 region is CASSLRGGGYNNQPQHF.

V is TRBV19 and J is TRBJ2-2; the TRBD1 assignment by TCRdb is unverifiable without DNA. Germline lookup yields CDR1 LNHDA and CDR2 SQIVND (reference sequence). The length of the CDR3 is 15 residues. Here the CDR3 reads CASSNPGKNTGELFF.

The chain recombines TRBV6-4 with TRBJ2-3. CDR1 and CDR2 from the germline V gene are MRHNA and SNTAGT. The CDR3 has 13 amino acids. CDR3 amino acids: CASSDQFTDTQYF.

J is TRBJ2-5 and V is TRBV29-1; TCRdb selects TRBD1, and the lack of DNA leaves this call unchecked. The CDR3 has 14 residues. Germline-derived CDR1 and CDR2 are SQVTM and ANQGSEA. The CDR3 reads CSVSTDWGQETQYF.

This sequence joins TRBV7-9 and TRBJ1-4. The CDR3 has 14 amino acids. Germline CDR1 is SEHNR and CDR2 is FQNEAQ (reference sequence). CDR3 sequence: CASSLTYGSEKLFF.

The rearrangement links TRBV7-9 to TRBJ2-5; the D call of TRBD2 rests on TCRdb alone, since no DNA is present to check it. The CDR3 length is 16 residues. The germline gives CDR1 SEHNR, CDR2 FQNEAQ (reference sequence). CDR3 sequence: CASSAGTSGSQETQYF.

The chain links TRBV20-1 to TRBJ2-1. The CDR3 runs 16 residues. Germline V gives CDR1 DFQATT, CDR2 SNEGSKA (reference sequence). CDR3: CSARVPGKTSYNEQFF.

The chain carries TRBV27 and TRBJ2-2; TCRdb picks TRBD1, but there is no DNA to check that call. Looked up from germline, CDR1 is MNHEY and CDR2 is SMNVEV (reference sequence). The CDR3 runs 15 residues. This CDR3 is CASSLYQGAIGELFF.